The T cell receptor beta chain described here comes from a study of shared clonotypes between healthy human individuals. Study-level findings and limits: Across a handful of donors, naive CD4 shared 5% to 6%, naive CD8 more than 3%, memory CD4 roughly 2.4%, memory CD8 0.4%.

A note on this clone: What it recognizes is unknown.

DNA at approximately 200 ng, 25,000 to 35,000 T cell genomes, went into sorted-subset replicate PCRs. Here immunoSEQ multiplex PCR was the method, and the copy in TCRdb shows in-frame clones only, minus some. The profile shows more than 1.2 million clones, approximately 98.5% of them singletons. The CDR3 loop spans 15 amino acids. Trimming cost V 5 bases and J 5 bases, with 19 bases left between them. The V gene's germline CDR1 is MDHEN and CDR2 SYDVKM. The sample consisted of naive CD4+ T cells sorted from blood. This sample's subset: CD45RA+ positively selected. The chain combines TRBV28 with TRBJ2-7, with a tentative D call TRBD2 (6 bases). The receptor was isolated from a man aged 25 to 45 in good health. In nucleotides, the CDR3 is TGTGCCAGCAGTGCCGGAGGGCCGCTTGCCCACGAGCAGTACTTC. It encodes CASSAGGPLAHEQYF.